One and the same sample provided the 22 T cell receptor beta chains below, sequenced in a study of blood T cell repertoires in COVID-19. Here immunoSEQ multiplex PCR was the method, and the copy in TCRdb shows in-frame clones only, minus some. The sample consists of approximately 300,000 clones, around 85% of them appearing once. Sequenced material: PBMCs or T cells enriched from blood (not recorded which). Source of these receptors: a woman in her 30s who had been exposed to COVID-19.

A remark on this clone: At one end, the junction sequence differs from germline, possibly due to a read error. The chain combines TRBV7-7 with TRBJ2-1; tentative D call: TRBD2 (6 bases). The length of the CDR3 is 15 residues. Germline V gene data show CDR1 as SSHAT and CDR2 as FNYEAQ (reference sequence). Written as DNA, the CDR3 is TGTGCTAGCAGCCTCTCCGGGACTCCGGCGGGTGAGCAGTTCTTC. Translated, it gives CASSLSGTPAGEQFF.

The gene calls are TRBV5-1 and TRBJ2-2; unclear D gene. There are 16 residues in the CDR3. From germline, CDR1 is SGHRS and CDR2 YFSETQ. With 4 bases removed from V and 1 base from J, the gap between germline ends came to 14 bases. CDR3 residues: CASSRDNTVNTGELFF. Written as DNA, the CDR3 is TGCGCCAGCAGCCGCGACAACACAGTGAACACCGGGGAGCTGTTTTTT.

The rearrangement joins TRBV4-1 to TRBJ1-2, with 8 positions matching TRBD1. Trimming removed 1 base from V and 2 bases from J; junction bases left unmatched: 3. The CDR3 loop spans 15 amino acids. Germline loops: CDR1 MGHRA, CDR2 YSYEKL. CDR3 bases: TGCGCCAGCAGCCAAGCAACAGGGGGGAACTATGGCTACACCTTC. This codes for CASSQATGGNYGYTF.

Only one count was recorded for this clone. In DNA, the CDR3 is TGTGCCAGCAGTACCTTCGACAATTACTATGGCTACACCTTC. Protein product: CASSTFDNYYGYTF. The genes are TRBV27 and TRBJ1-2; D call uncertain. The CDR3 is 14 residues long. CDR1 and CDR2 (germline): MNHEY, SMNVEV (reference sequence). V shed 5 bases and J shed 3 bases, with 13 bases lying between them.

This sequence joins TRBV7-2 and TRBJ2-1; possible D gene TRBD2, 6 bases. Germline V lookup: CDR1 SGHTA, CDR2 FQGNSA. The CDR3 is made up of 14 amino acids. Trimming removed 5 bases from V and 9 bases from J, with 17 bases in between. The CDR3 here is CASSGGTRSSEQFF. CDR3 nucleotide sequence: TGTGCCAGCAGCGGCGGGACCCGATCAAGTGAGCAGTTCTTC.

This clone has just one count. The gene calls are TRBV5-5 and TRBJ1-5, with D tentatively TRBD1 (6 bases). V shed 2 bases and J shed 0 bases, with 9 bases lying between them. CDR3 size: 15 residues. CDR1 and CDR2 from the germline V gene are SGHKS and YYEKEE (reference sequence). CDR3 sequence reads: CASSLDRHSNQPQHF. In DNA, the CDR3 is TGTGCCAGCAGCTTAGACAGGCATAGCAATCAGCCCCAGCATTTT.

The chain has TRBV30 and TRBJ2-3; D is uncertain. Germline CDR1 is GTSNPN and CDR2 is SVGIG (reference sequence). CDR3 length equals 12 residues. Trimming cost V 2 bases and J 0 bases, with 3 bases left between them. The CDR3 here is CAWSQSTDTQYF. The DNA of the CDR3 is TGTGCCTGGAGTCAAAGCACAGATACGCAGTATTTT.

This clone appeared a single time. The chain links TRBV5-6 to TRBJ1-2; 7 positions agree with TRBD1. Germline-derived CDR1 and CDR2 are SGHDT and YYEEEE. The CDR3 runs 16 residues. With V trimmed by 0 bases and J by 12 bases, 17 bases remained unmatched. This CDR3 is CASSLVAGTDPTIDTF. The CDR3 nucleotides read TGTGCCAGCAGCTTGGTAGCCGGGACAGATCCTACTATCGACACCTTC.

The V and J genes are TRBV9 and TRBJ2-7; TRBD2 might be the D (5 bases). The CDR3 loop spans 16 amino acids. CDR1 and CDR2 (germline): SGDLS, YYNGEE. V lost 0 bases and J 1 base, leaving 14 bases between the germline ends. The CDR3 here is CASSVGAAVTSYEQYF. The CDR3 DNA sequence: TGTGCCAGCAGCGTAGGGGCAGCGGTGACTTCCTACGAGCAGTACTTC.

V usage is TRBV28 and J usage is TRBJ2-6; 8 nucleotides match TRBD1. The V and J ends lost 8 bases and 0 bases, in that order; junction bases with no gene match: 9. In germline, CDR1 is MDHEN, CDR2 SYDVKM. There are 17 residues in the CDR3. The CDR3 spells CASGGDRHYSGANVLTF. As DNA, the CDR3 is TGTGCCAGCGGCGGGGACAGGCATTACTCTGGGGCCAACGTCCTGACTTTC.

V usage is TRBV9 and J usage is TRBJ2-5, with TRBD1 identical over 7 bases. Trimming removed 2 bases from V and 2 bases from J; junction bases left unmatched: 6. Germline V gene lookup returns CDR1 SGDLS and CDR2 YYNGEE. The CDR3 is made up of 15 amino acids. CDR3: CASSVLTGRQETQYF. For the CDR3, the DNA is TGTGCCAGCAGCGTTCTGACAGGGAGACAAGAGACCCAGTACTTC.

The chain uses TRBV13 and TRBJ2-7, with TRBD2 matching over 12 bases. V lost 5 bases and J lost 6; bases outside the gene matches: 11. The CDR3 runs 16 residues. Germline V gene data show CDR1 as PRHDT and CDR2 as FYEKMQ (reference sequence). The CDR3 here is CASSSRLAGVFGEQYF. The DNA of the CDR3 is TGTGCCAGCAGCAGCAGACTAGCGGGAGTATTTGGCGAGCAGTACTTC. The full variable domain, with the rest looked up from reference TRBV13 and TRBJ2-7, is AAGVIQSPRHLIKEKRETATLKCYPIPRHDTVYWYQQGPGQDPQFLISFYEKMQSDKGSIPDRFSAQQFSDYHSELNMSSLELGDSALYFCASSSRLAGVFGEQYFGPGTRLTVT.

This clone has only one observation. V usage is TRBV29-1 and J usage is TRBJ2-1; TRBD2 matches 16 bases. CDR1 is SQVTM and CDR2 is ANQGSEA in the germline V gene. CDR3 length: 17 residues. V lost 8 bases to trimming and J lost 3 bases; unmatched junction nucleotides: 10. CDR3 DNA: TGCAGCACCAGAGGGACTAGCGGGAGGGCCGACTACAATGAGCAGTTCTTC. This encodes CSTRGTSGRADYNEQFF.

This clone was observed a handful of times. The chain recombines TRBV28 with TRBJ2-1, with 11 bases fitting TRBD2. Germline CDR1 is MDHEN and CDR2 is SYDVKM. The CDR3 is 15 residues long. V dropped 6 bases and J dropped 3; count of bases not matched to a gene: 4. The CDR3 reads CASRRLAGIYNEQFF. The CDR3 DNA reads as TGTGCCAGCAGGAGACTAGCGGGGATCTACAATGAGCAGTTCTTC.

J is TRBJ1-4 and V is TRBV12-5, with 9 nucleotides matching TRBD1. The germline V gene encodes CDR1 LGHNT and CDR2 FRNRAP. The CDR3 is 17 residues long. V gave up 6 bases and J gave up 7 bases; unmatched junction bases: 15. The DNA for the CDR3 is TGTGCTAGTGGAGCCGGGACAGGGATCCCTTCGGGTGAAAAACTGTTTTTT. Residues: CASGAGTGIPSGEKLFF.

This sequence joins TRBV7-3 and TRBJ2-3; 11 nucleotides agree with TRBD2. This CDR3 has 16 amino acids. The V gene end was trimmed by 7 bases and the J gene end by 0 bases; junction bases not matched to a gene: 6. Germline V lookup: CDR1 SGHTA, CDR2 FQGTGA. CDR3 nucleotide sequence: TGTGCCAGCAAAACTAGCGGGAGCCAGAGCACAGATACGCAGTATTTT. Protein sequence: CASKTSGSQSTDTQYF.

This chain connects TRBV2 to TRBJ1-5, with D maybe TRBD1 (6 bases). V lost 11 bases and J 2 bases, leaving 19 bases between the germline ends. CDR3 length equals 15 residues. Per the germline V gene, CDR1 is SNHLY and CDR2 is FYNNEI. The CDR3 coding sequence is TGTGCCGGAGCCTTAGGGGGGGCAGGCAATCAGCCCCAGCATTTT. The encoded protein is CAGALGGAGNQPQHF.

This chain links TRBV9 with TRBJ1-4; TRBD1 matches at 7 bases. The CDR3 is 14 residues long. Germline V gene lookup returns CDR1 SGDLS and CDR2 YYNGEE. V gave up 2 bases and J gave up 5 bases; unmatched junction bases: 3. CDR3 protein: CASSVEGANEKLFF. Written as DNA, the CDR3 is TGTGCCAGCAGCGTTGAGGGGGCGAATGAAAAACTGTTTTTT.

As to this clone: Other DNA variants within this sample encode the same CDR3. The chain recombines TRBV19 with TRBJ1-2; a weak D match, TRBD1 (5 bases). V shed 3 bases and J shed 7 bases, with 12 bases lying between them. Germline CDR1 LNHDA, CDR2 SQIVND (reference sequence). This CDR3 region has 13 residues. The CDR3 sequence: CASSIGGGGGYTF. The CDR3 bases are TGTGCCAGTAGTATCGGCGGCGGGGGTGGCTACACCTTC.

The V gene is TRBV27, the J gene TRBJ2-5; TRBD1 might be the D (7 bases). V was clipped by 6 bases and J by 2 bases, with 13 bases between them. Germline V gene lookup returns CDR1 MNHEY and CDR2 SMNVEV (reference sequence). CDR3 length equals 14 residues. The CDR3 sequence: CASRPGGRQETQYF. CDR3 bases: TGTGCCAGCAGACCAGGGGGGAGGCAAGAGACCCAGTACTTC.

Many counts were recorded for this clone. The chain couples TRBV5-5 to TRBJ1-1, with a weak D call TRBD1 (6 bases). Germline V lookup: CDR1 SGHKS, CDR2 YYEKEE (reference sequence). This CDR3 comprises 14 residues. Trimming removed 7 bases at V and 4 bases at J, with 17 bases between. The CDR3 is CASGTPGVGTEAFF. CDR3 sequence (DNA): TGTGCCAGCGGGACCCCAGGGGTTGGCACTGAAGCTTTCTTT.

There are a few counts of this clone. The chain joins TRBV4-3 to TRBJ2-2; 8 bases map to TRBD1. CDR1 and CDR2 from the germline V gene are LGHNA and YSLEER. This CDR3 has 22 amino acids. Trimming took 0 bases from V and 1 from J; bases not matched to a gene: 19. The CDR3 DNA sequence: TGCGCCAGCAGCCAAGATCGATTGGGTTTGAATGGACAGGGCGAGAACACCGGGGAGCTGTTTTTT. It yields the protein CASSQDRLGLNGQGENTGELFF.